The rows below give T cell receptor beta chains drawn from one sample of a study of blood T cell repertoires in COVID-19. TCRdb's table, derived via immunoSEQ multiplex PCR, lists solely in-frame clones and lacks some. The repertoire has about 260,000 clones, roughly 86% of them found once; the top ten carry approximately 9.8%. The sequenced material came from peripheral blood. These receptor sequences come from a middle-aged man who had recovered from COVID-19. Each CDR3 is given with its conserved first and last residue. A D gene is named only where the DNA matches it firmly.

V	D	J	CDR3	DNA
TRBV4-3	-	TRBJ2-1	CASSQRGRELHEQFF	TGCGCCAGCAGCCAACGGGGGCGGGAGTTGCATGAGCAGTTCTTC
TRBV29-1	-	TRBJ2-1	CSARSRPRDSYNEQFF	TGCAGCGCCCGGTCCCGCCCCAGGGACTCCTACAATGAGCAGTTCTTC
TRBV6-5	-	TRBJ2-1	CASRAQGGYNEQFF	TGTGCCAGCAGGGCTCAGGGCGGCTACAATGAGCAGTTCTTC
TRBV27	-	TRBJ1-5	CASSLSRGYQPQHF	TGTGCCAGCAGTTTATCGCGAGGGTATCAGCCCCAGCATTTT
TRBV5-1	TRBD1	TRBJ2-4	CASSSQGFENIQYF	TGCGCCAGCAGCTCACAGGGGTTCGAAAACATTCAGTACTTC
TRBV19	-	TRBJ1-5	CASSIEGAGNQPQHF	TGTGCCAGTAGTATCGAAGGGGCGGGCAATCAGCCCCAGCATTTT
TRBV18	TRBD2	TRBJ2-5	CASSHPGLAGILGEETQYF	TGTGCCAGCTCACACCCGGGACTAGCGGGGATCCTTGGCGAAGAGACCCAGTACTTC
TRBV4-2	TRBD2	TRBJ2-7	CASSQDASGVYEQYF	TGTGCCAGCAGCCAAGATGCTAGCGGGGTCTACGAGCAGTACTTC
TRBV4-1	-	TRBJ1-2	CASSQLSYGYTF	TGCGCCAGCAGCCAACTCAGCTATGGCTACACCTTC
TRBV7-6	-	TRBJ2-5	CASSSGTPGDGETQYF	TGTGCCAGCAGCTCAGGGACTCCGGGAGACGGGGAGACCCAGTACTTC
TRBV7-2	-	TRBJ2-3	CASSFGTVGYTQYF	TGTGCCAGCAGCTTCGGGACTGTTGGTTATACGCAGTATTTT
TRBV5-6	-	TRBJ2-7	CASSLARAPFYEQYF	TGTGCCAGCAGCTTGGCCAGGGCTCCTTTCTACGAGCAGTACTTC
TRBV30	TRBD2	TRBJ2-7	CAWSVFRLAGGPYSSYEQYF	TGTGCCTGGAGTGTCTTTAGGCTAGCGGGAGGGCCGTACAGCTCCTACGAGCAGTACTTC
TRBV27	TRBD1	TRBJ1-2	CASSPGGLYGYTF	TGTGCCAGCAGCCCAGGGGGCCTCTATGGCTACACCTTC
TRBV29-1	TRBD2	TRBJ2-5	CSVASGSWQETQYF	TGCAGCGTTGCTAGCGGGTCCTGGCAAGAGACCCAGTACTTC